These T cell receptor beta chains were read from a single sample in a study of early T cells in non-severe SARS-CoV-2 infection. TCRdb re-called the 5' RACE reads with MiXCR, one entry per CDR3 protein. The repertoire holds roughly 88,000 distinct CDR3 sequences, with 14% as singletons. Sequenced sample: whole blood. These receptor sequences come from an adult who was a healthcare worker with PCR-confirmed SARS-CoV-2 infection or an uninfected control (not recorded which). CDR3s include the opening cysteine and the closing phenylalanine or tryptophan. A D gene is named only where the DNA matches it firmly. Expanded clones are given a class, and other clones once, few, many or no size at all.

CDR3,DNA,D,length,J,V,size
CATSRATTNEKLFF,TGTGCCACCAGCAGGGCGACAACTAATGAAAAACTGTTTTTT,NA,14,TRBJ1-4,TRBV15,few
CASSLQPTDTQYF,TGTGCCAGCAGCTTACAACCCACAGATACGCAGTATTTT,NA,13,TRBJ2-3,TRBV11-2,many
CASSKGRDRGEQYF,TGCGCCAGCAGCAAGGGTCGTGATAGGGGAGAGCAGTACTTC,NA,14,TRBJ2-7,TRBV5-1,NA
CSMRQGRGGAVDTQYF,TGCAGCATGCGACAGGGGCGCGGGGGAGCCGTTGATACGCAGTATTTT,NA,16,TRBJ2-3,TRBV29-1,few
CASSLRAYGYTF,TGTGCCAGCAGTTTAAGAGCCTATGGCTACACCTTC,NA,12,TRBJ1-2,TRBV6-6,NA
CASNEGLNYGYTF,TGTGCCAGTAATGAGGGTCTGAACTATGGCTACACCTTC,NA,13,TRBJ1-2,TRBV19,few
CASSPRGAKYGYTF,TGTGCCAGCAGTCCCCGAGGTGCGAAATATGGCTACACCTTC,NA,14,TRBJ1-2,TRBV2,few
CASSIDRSSYNEQFF,TGTGCCAGCAGCATTGACAGGAGCTCCTACAATGAGCAGTTCTTC,NA,15,TRBJ2-1,TRBV7-2,NA
CASRPTPDQETQYF,TGCGCCAGCAGGCCCACCCCGGACCAAGAGACCCAGTACTTC,NA,14,TRBJ2-5,TRBV10-1,few
CASTRDRSSYNSPLHF,TGTGCCAGCACCCGGGACAGGAGCTCCTATAATTCACCCCTCCACTTT,TRBD1,16,TRBJ1-6,TRBV7-9,few
CSARDPLSVSSTDTQYF,TGCAGTGCTAGAGATCCTTTAAGTGTCAGCAGTACAGATACGCAGTATTTT,NA,17,TRBJ2-3,TRBV20-1,once
CASSSAGLMNTEAFF,TGTGCCAGCAGCTCCGCCGGACTCATGAACACTGAAGCTTTCTTT,NA,15,TRBJ1-1,TRBV7-9,many
CASSLGLAGVRAQYF,TGTGCCAGCAGCTTAGGACTAGCGGGGGTTCGAGCCCAGTACTTC,TRBD2,15,TRBJ2-5,TRBV7-3,few
CSVSGTDTQYF,TGCAGCGTCAGCGGCACAGATACGCAGTATTTT,NA,11,TRBJ2-3,TRBV29-1,few
CASGFRGTNEKLFF,TGTGCCAGCGGGTTCAGGGGGACTAATGAAAAACTGTTTTTT,TRBD1,14,TRBJ1-4,TRBV27,many
CASSHSGGYNEQFF,TGTGCCAGCAGCCACAGCGGGGGGTACAATGAGCAGTTCTTC,TRBD2,14,TRBJ2-1,TRBV16,NA